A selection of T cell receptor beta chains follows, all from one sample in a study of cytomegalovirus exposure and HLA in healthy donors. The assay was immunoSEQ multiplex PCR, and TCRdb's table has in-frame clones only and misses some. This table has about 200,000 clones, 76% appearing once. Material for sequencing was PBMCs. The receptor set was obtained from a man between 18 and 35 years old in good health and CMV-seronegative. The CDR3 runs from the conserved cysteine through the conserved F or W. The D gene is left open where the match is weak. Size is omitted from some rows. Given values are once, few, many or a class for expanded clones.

CDR3aa: CASSLGASGDTERFF
CDR3nt: TGTGCCAGCAGCTTAGGGGCTAGCGGGGATACAGAGCGGTTCTTC
abundance: once
v_gene: TRBV13
j_gene: TRBJ2-1
d_gene: TRBD2

CDR3aa: CSAPKSLQAFF
CDR3nt: TGCAGTGCCCCTAAGTCGCTTCAAGCTTTCTTT
abundance: .
v_gene: TRBV20-1
j_gene: TRBJ1-1
d_gene: .

CDR3aa: CASSRTGGNQPQHF
CDR3nt: TGTGCCAGCAGCCGTACAGGGGGAAATCAGCCCCAGCATTTT
abundance: .
v_gene: TRBV7-8
j_gene: TRBJ1-5
d_gene: TRBD1

CDR3aa: CASSTGVGGEKLFF
CDR3nt: TGTGCCAGTAGTACAGGGGTAGGTGGTGAAAAACTGTTTTTT
abundance: once
v_gene: TRBV19
j_gene: TRBJ1-4
d_gene: .

CDR3aa: CSARQDYGYTF
CDR3nt: TGCAGTGCCAGACAGGACTATGGCTACACCTTC
abundance: few
v_gene: TRBV20-1
j_gene: TRBJ1-2
d_gene: .

CDR3aa: CASSLTSLTGISTDTQYF
CDR3nt: TGTGCCAGCAGCTTAACCTCGCTAACAGGAATAAGCACAGATACGCAGTATTTT
abundance: .
v_gene: TRBV7-6
j_gene: TRBJ2-3
d_gene: .

CDR3aa: CASSYRRGRGNTIYF
CDR3nt: TGTGCCAGCAGTTACAGAAGGGGAAGGGGAAACACCATATATTTT
abundance: .
v_gene: TRBV6-5
j_gene: TRBJ1-3
d_gene: .

CDR3aa: CASSRSGVGDIQYF
CDR3nt: TGTGCCAGTAGTAGGTCGGGGGTCGGAGACATTCAGTACTTC
abundance: .
v_gene: TRBV19
j_gene: TRBJ2-4
d_gene: .

CDR3aa: CASSPRLHTDTQYF
CDR3nt: TGTGCCAGCAGCCCACGACTGCACACAGATACGCAGTATTTT
abundance: .
v_gene: TRBV9
j_gene: TRBJ2-3
d_gene: .

CDR3aa: CASSDSDSADTQYF
CDR3nt: TGTGCCAGCAGTGATTCCGACAGCGCAGATACGCAGTATTTT
abundance: .
v_gene: TRBV25-1
j_gene: TRBJ2-3
d_gene: .

CDR3aa: CASSLGQSNSPLHF
CDR3nt: TGCGCCAGCAGCTTGGGACAAAGTAATTCACCCCTCCACTTT
abundance: .
v_gene: TRBV5-1
j_gene: TRBJ1-6
d_gene: .

CDR3aa: CASSVGGFTDTQYF
CDR3nt: TGTGCCAGCAGCGTAGGTGGCTTCACAGATACGCAGTATTTT
abundance: .
v_gene: TRBV9
j_gene: TRBJ2-3
d_gene: .

CDR3aa: CASSAGQGVPATNEKLFF
CDR3nt: TGCGCCAGCAGCGCCGGACAGGGAGTGCCGGCAACTAATGAAAAACTGTTTTTT
abundance: .
v_gene: TRBV5-1
j_gene: TRBJ1-4
d_gene: TRBD1

CDR3aa: CASTHRGGSYNEQFF
CDR3nt: TGCGCCAGCACCCACCGGGGGGGCTCCTACAATGAGCAGTTCTTC
abundance: few
v_gene: TRBV5-1
j_gene: TRBJ2-1
d_gene: TRBD2

CDR3aa: CASSDRGSGSDNTGELFF
CDR3nt: TGTGCCAGCAGTGATCGGGGTAGCGGGAGCGATAACACCGGGGAGCTGTTTTTT
abundance: .
v_gene: TRBV6-4
j_gene: TRBJ2-2
d_gene: TRBD2

CDR3aa: CASLADSYNEQFF
CDR3nt: TGTGCCAGCCTAGCGGACTCCTACAATGAGCAGTTCTTC
abundance: once
v_gene: TRBV7-9
j_gene: TRBJ2-1
d_gene: TRBD2

CDR3aa: CASSFLGEDNSPLHF
CDR3nt: TGTGCCAGCAGTTTCCTCGGGGAGGATAATTCACCCCTCCACTTT
abundance: .
v_gene: TRBV28
j_gene: TRBJ1-6
d_gene: .

CDR3aa: CASSLGLAGVREQYF
CDR3nt: TGTGCCAGCAGCTTGGGACTAGCGGGAGTTCGGGAGCAGTACTTC
abundance: .
v_gene: TRBV11-2
j_gene: TRBJ2-5
d_gene: TRBD2

CDR3aa: CASRMTFRQVGYTF
CDR3nt: TGTGCCAGCAGAATGACATTCAGGCAAGTCGGCTACACCTTC
abundance: .
v_gene: TRBV27
j_gene: TRBJ1-2
d_gene: .

CDR3aa: CASSRGGNQPQHF
CDR3nt: TGTGCCAGCAGCCGCGGGGGCAATCAGCCCCAGCATTTT
abundance: .
v_gene: TRBV6-5
j_gene: TRBJ1-5
d_gene: .

CDR3aa: CASSRSSGIYEQYF
CDR3nt: TGTGCCAGCAGTAGGTCTAGCGGGATCTACGAGCAGTACTTC
abundance: .
v_gene: TRBV6-5
j_gene: TRBJ2-7
d_gene: TRBD2

CDR3aa: CASSTGTRAYF
CDR3nt: TGTGCCAGCAGTACGGGGACTAGGGCGTACTTC
abundance: .
v_gene: TRBV6-5
j_gene: TRBJ2-7
d_gene: TRBD2

CDR3aa: CATNNGTGRMNTEAFF
CDR3nt: TGTGCCACCAACAACGGGACAGGGCGAATGAACACTGAAGCTTTCTTT
abundance: .
v_gene: TRBV15
j_gene: TRBJ1-1
d_gene: TRBD1

CDR3aa: CASSYSRTRAYEQYF
CDR3nt: TGTGCCAGCAGTTACTCCCGGACAAGAGCCTACGAGCAGTACTTC
abundance: few
v_gene: TRBV6-6
j_gene: TRBJ2-7
d_gene: .

CDR3aa: CASSFAQANQPQHF
CDR3nt: TGTGCCAGCTCATTTGCGCAGGCCAATCAGCCCCAGCATTTT
abundance: .
v_gene: TRBV18
j_gene: TRBJ1-5
d_gene: .

CDR3aa: CASSLAFSGVSSYEQYF
CDR3nt: TGTGCCAGCAGCTTAGCGTTTAGCGGGGTGAGCTCCTACGAGCAGTACTTC
abundance: .
v_gene: TRBV7-8
j_gene: TRBJ2-7
d_gene: TRBD2

CDR3aa: CASSEVESMNTEAFF
CDR3nt: TGTGCCAGCAGTGAAGTGGAGTCTATGAACACTGAAGCTTTCTTT
abundance: .
v_gene: TRBV6-1
j_gene: TRBJ1-1
d_gene: .